This T cell receptor (beta chain) was documented in a study of CD8+ T cells in alopecia areata. Reverse transcription of extracted RNA yielded cDNA, which provided the sequencing template. Using immunoSEQ multiplex PCR, the repertoire was profiled, and TCRdb retains in-frame clones only, with some absent. The sample lists 200,000 to 250,000 clones; around 65% were seen once. General study points: In patients, TCRs were shared less clearly than in mice, and HLA may possibly be involved. Treatment with tofacitinib significantly lowered scalp clonality and reduced expanded CD8+ clones among the top 100.

This clone has a single count. Its antigen remains unidentified. The CDR3 covers 19 residues. V lost 5 bases and J lost 5; bases outside the gene matches: 19. Germline V gene sequence: CDR1 SGHAT, CDR2 FQNNGV. Indicated treatment: oral pan-JAK inhibitor, 5-10 mg twice daily. This chain links TRBV11-2 with TRBJ2-5; 11 nucleotides match TRBD2. The receptor was derived from a human donor with alopecia areata. The sequencing used CD4+ T cells sorted from blood, collected at week 4, from a patient treated with tofacitinib. Here the CDR3 reads CASSPTQGVAGGPRETQYF. The DNA of the CDR3 is TGTGCCAGCAGCCCTACCCAGGGGGTAGCGGGGGGGCCTAGGGAGACCCAGTACTTC.